These 20 T cell receptor beta chains originate from one sample sequenced in a study of blood T cell repertoires in COVID-19. TCRdb's copy holds only in-frame clones and misses some; the assay was immunoSEQ multiplex PCR. Here the sample spans around 100,000 clones, roughly 89% being singletons. Sequencing used peripheral blood. The receptors here all came from a human donor in a cohort sampled during active COVID-19.

The J gene is TRBJ1-5, the V gene TRBV5-6, with no clear D. Trimming took 2 bases from V and 5 from J, leaving 14 bases between them. The length of the CDR3 is 15 residues. Germline V gene sequence: CDR1 SGHDT, CDR2 YYEEEE. The CDR3 is CASSLKGSGYQPQHF. Here the CDR3 DNA reads TGTGCCAGCAGCTTAAAAGGGTCGGGGTATCAGCCCCAGCATTTT. The whole variable domain, remainder taken from reference TRBV5-6 and TRBJ1-5, is DAGVTQSPTHLIKTRGQQVTLRCSPKSGHDTVSWYQQALGQGPQFIFQYYEEEERQRGNFPDRFSGHQFPNYSSELNVNALLLGDSALYLCASSLKGSGYQPQHFGDGTRLSIL.

This chain joins TRBV6-2 or TRBV6-3 and TRBJ2-7, with 8 bases that match TRBD1. The CDR3 has 14 amino acids. In germline, CDR1 is MNHEY, CDR2 SVGEGT. V trimming: 1 base; J trimming: 2 bases; junction bases outside the gene matches: 1. This CDR3 is CASSYLQGAYEQYF. CDR3 coding DNA: TGTGCCAGCAGTTACTTACAGGGGGCCTACGAGCAGTACTTC.

V usage is TRBV19 and J usage is TRBJ2-1; 9 bases are a match to TRBD2. The J segment lost 5 bases and the V segment lost 3 bases, leaving 2 bases of the junction unmatched. Germline-derived CDR1 and CDR2 are LNHDA and SQIVND (reference sequence). The CDR3 totals 14 residues. This chain's CDR3 is CASSMASGDNEQFF. CDR3 nucleotides: TGTGCCAGTAGTATGGCTAGCGGGGACAATGAGCAGTTCTTC.

V and J are TRBV5-6 and TRBJ1-2; D unresolved. The CDR3 sequence is 13 residues long. Germline CDR1 SGHDT, CDR2 YYEEEE. V lost 0 bases, J lost 4 bases, and 7 bases lay in between. CDR3 DNA: TGTGCCAGCAGCTTGGCGGGTTCCTATGGCTACACCTTC. Translation: CASSLAGSYGYTF.

This chain connects TRBV14 to TRBJ2-2; D uncertain. This CDR3 is built from 13 residues. Germline V gene lookup returns CDR1 SGHDN and CDR2 FVKESK. The V end lost 4 bases, the J end lost 3 bases, and 6 bases lay between the germline ends. The chain's CDR3 is CASSRQYTGELFF. In nucleotides, the CDR3 is TGTGCCAGCAGCCGGCAGTACACCGGGGAGCTGTTTTTT.

V is TRBV11-2 and J is TRBJ1-2; 8 bases are shared with TRBD1. Germline CDR1 SGHAT, CDR2 FQNNGV. The ends lost 1 base at V and 0 bases at J; junction bases unmatched: 1. CDR3 size: 15 residues. The CDR3 DNA follows: TGTGCCAGCAGCTTAGGGACAGGGTCTAACTATGGCTACACCTTC. Translating gives CASSLGTGSNYGYTF.

This clone is a singleton in its sample. CDR3 in amino acids: CASSHRQGSDTQYF. As DNA, the CDR3 is TGCGCCAGCAGCCACAGACAGGGTTCCGATACGCAGTATTTT. V is TRBV4-1 and J is TRBJ2-3; 7 positions agree with TRBD1. The CDR3 extends over 14 amino acids. Unmatched junction bases numbered 6, after V lost 3 bases and J lost 6 bases. Germline assignment: CDR1 MGHRA and CDR2 YSYEKL.

This chain connects TRBV9 to TRBJ1-6; D may be TRBD1 (6 bases). This CDR3 spans 15 amino acids. V lost 1 base to trimming and J lost 7 bases, with 12 bases between them. Germline loops: CDR1 SGDLS, CDR2 YYNGEE. CDR3 DNA sequence: TGTGCCAGCAGCGTATCAACAGGGTTGAATTCACCCCTCCACTTT. The encoded protein is CASSVSTGLNSPLHF.

The chain carries TRBV2 and TRBJ1-2, with 7 bases identical to TRBD1. Germline V gives CDR1 SNHLY, CDR2 FYNNEI. V shed 10 bases and J 4 bases; nucleotides not matched to a gene: 3. The CDR3 covers 11 residues. CDR3 sequence: CAIGTVYGYTF. CDR3 bases: TGTGCCATAGGGACAGTCTATGGCTACACCTTC.

This rearrangement joins TRBV7-3 to TRBJ2-3, with 8 bases lining up with TRBD2. This CDR3 region has 18 residues. Germline V gene data show CDR1 as SGHTA and CDR2 as FQGTGA. V lost 4 bases and J lost 0; bases outside the gene matches: 12. This CDR3 reads CASSSPPGSGVSTDTQYF. The DNA for the CDR3 is TGTGCCAGCAGCTCACCGCCGGGTAGCGGGGTTAGCACAGATACGCAGTATTTT.

The V call is TRBV14, the J call TRBJ2-5; possible D gene TRBD2, 6 bases. Germline CDR1 reads SGHDN; CDR2 reads FVKESK. The length of the CDR3 is 14 residues. Trimming removed 4 bases at V and 2 bases at J, with 11 bases between. This CDR3 is CASSRLGVQETQYF. Written as DNA, the CDR3 is TGTGCCAGCAGCCGACTAGGAGTTCAAGAGACCCAGTACTTC.

V and J are TRBV24-1 and TRBJ2-4, with a possible D match to TRBD1 (7 bases). CDR1 and CDR2 from the germline V gene are KGHDR and SFDVKD. The CDR3 sequence is 17 residues long. V lost 4 bases to trimming and J lost 0 bases, with 15 bases between them. The CDR3, as DNA: TGTGCCACCAGTGACAGGGGGGATAACGTAGCCAAAAACATTCAGTACTTC. It codes for CATSDRGDNVAKNIQYF.

The chain couples TRBV5-1 to TRBJ2-3; D is possibly TRBD2 (7 bases). Germline V gene data show CDR1 as SGHRS and CDR2 as YFSETQ. The CDR3 has 16 amino acids. V was pared by 9 bases and J by 1 base, with 21 bases between. CDR3 sequence (DNA): TGCGCCACCGACGTTTGGGGGGGGCAAGGCACAGATACGCAGTATTTT. Translated, it gives CATDVWGGQGTDTQYF.

Concerning this clone itself: The sample carries other DNA sequences with the same CDR3. The CDR3, as DNA: TGCAGTGCGGGACAGGGCTACGAGCAGTACTTC. As protein: CSAGQGYEQYF. The V and J genes are TRBV20-1 and TRBJ2-7; 9 positions agree with TRBD1. Germline loops: CDR1 DFQATT, CDR2 SNEGSKA (reference sequence). This CDR3 comprises 11 residues. J lost 3 bases, V lost 6 bases, and 0 bases had no gene match.

This clone appeared a single time. The chain uses TRBV9 and TRBJ2-1; a possible D gene is TRBD1 (6 bases). Germline CDR1 SGDLS, CDR2 YYNGEE. The length of the CDR3 is 15 residues. V dropped 6 bases and J dropped 9 bases, with 22 bases sitting between them. CDR3 protein: CASTPGLAARGEQFF. CDR3 nucleotides: TGTGCCAGCACCCCGGGGCTGGCGGCCAGGGGTGAGCAGTTCTTC.

This clone was seen a handful of times. The CDR3 DNA is TGTGCCTGGAGCCTGGGGGGAGGCTATGGCTACACCTTC. Encoded protein: CAWSLGGGYGYTF. This chain joins TRBV30 and TRBJ1-2; maybe TRBD1 (5 bases). V was pared by 3 bases and J by 4 bases, with 12 bases between. The CDR3 runs to 13 residues. Germline V gives CDR1 GTSNPN, CDR2 SVGIG (reference sequence).

The chain carries TRBV9 and TRBJ1-6, with 8 bases identical to TRBD1. CDR1 and CDR2 from the germline V gene are SGDLS and YYNGEE. The trim removed 4 bases at V and 5 bases at J, leaving 8 bases unmatched. CDR3 length: 16 residues. The CDR3 protein is CASSLGQGPHNSPLHF. DNA for the CDR3: TGTGCCAGCAGCTTAGGACAGGGACCTCATAATTCACCCCTCCACTTT.

This clone was seen only a few times. The chain employs TRBV20-1 and TRBJ1-1; TRBD1 aligns across 7 bases. Germline loops: CDR1 DFQATT, CDR2 SNEGSKA (reference sequence). Trimming took 3 bases from V and 4 from J; bases not matched to a gene: 8. This CDR3 is built from 14 residues. The CDR3 DNA reads TGCAGTGCTAGTTATATGGCAGGGGGCACTGAAGCTTTCTTT. It translates to CSASYMAGGTEAFF.

This clone was observed a few times. The rearrangement joins TRBV6-1 to TRBJ2-7; 8 bases are a match to TRBD1. The CDR3 totals 17 residues. Germline CDR1 MNHNS, CDR2 SASEGT. Germline trimming cut 0 bases from V and 1 base from J; bases unmatched to any gene: 8. The CDR3 loop is CASSEAYRQGQSYEQYF. CDR3 DNA: TGTGCCAGCAGTGAAGCCTACCGACAGGGGCAGTCCTACGAGCAGTACTTC.

The J gene is TRBJ2-5, the V gene TRBV4-2; 8 bases fit TRBD2. This CDR3 spans 16 amino acids. V lost 4 bases, J lost 2 bases, and 9 bases stayed unmatched. Germline assignment: CDR1 LGHNA and CDR2 YNFKEQ. As DNA, the CDR3 is TGTGCCAGCAGCCTCACGCTGGCGGGGGGTCAAGAGACCCAGTACTTC. Translated, it gives CASSLTLAGGQETQYF.